A single sample gave rise to the 11 T cell receptor beta chains below, sequenced in a study of spatial heterogeneity in lung cancer. The time point was: blood at routine non-recurrence follow-up after resection. No cells were sorted before sequencing. The whole RNA sequenced was extracted from tumor, nontumor lung or frozen PBMC. MiXCR, applied by TCRdb to the 5' RACE reads, yields one record per CDR3 protein. The sample lists 51,000 or so distinct CDR3 sequences, 6.5% to 7.5% occurring once. This sample comprised PBMCs, obtained at follow-up. These receptors all stem from a female donor with early-stage non-small cell lung cancer.

This clonotype was seen at least ten times. The chain employs TRBV7-3 and TRBJ2-2; D might be TRBD2 (7 bases). CDR3 length equals 15 residues. Germline values: CDR1 SGHTA, CDR2 FQGTGA. Trimming cost V 5 bases and J 2 bases, with 12 bases left between them. CDR3 residues: CASSRTGGNTGELFF. The CDR3 coding sequence is TGTGCCAGCAGCCGCACGGGGGGCAACACCGGGGAGCTGTTTTTT.

There are a few counts of this clonotype. The rearrangement uses TRBV9 and TRBJ2-7; 7 positions match TRBD1. Germline V gives CDR1 SGDLS, CDR2 YYNGEE. After removal of 3 bases from V and 7 bases from J, the junction contained 13 bases not matched to a gene. The CDR3 spans 15 residues. The CDR3, as DNA: TGTGCCAGCAGCGCTAACCAAATTGGGACAGAGGAGCAGTACTTC. It specifies CASSANQIGTEEQYF.

This rearrangement joins TRBV18 to TRBJ2-7; D unclear. The V end was cut by 2 bases, the J end by 4 bases, with 12 bases between. Germline V lookup: CDR1 KGHSH, CDR2 LQKENI. The CDR3 covers 14 residues. The CDR3 here is CASSPYGGEYEQYF. CDR3 nucleotide sequence: TGTGCCAGCTCACCATACGGCGGAGAATACGAGCAGTACTTC. The variable domain in full, completed from reference TRBV18 and TRBJ2-7, reads NAGVMQNPRHLVRRRGQEARLRCSPMKGHSHVYWYRQLPEEGLKFMVYLQKENIIDESGMPKERFSAEFPKEGPSILRIQQVVRGDSAAYFCASSPYGGEYEQYFGPGTRLTVT.

The chain recombines TRBV7-2 with TRBJ2-3, with D possibly matching TRBD2 (7 bases). This CDR3 has 16 residues. Germline V gene data show CDR1 as SGHTA and CDR2 as FQGNSA. V was clipped by 5 bases and J by 1 base, with 16 bases between them. The CDR3 region has the DNA TGTGCCAGCAGCCCACGGAGGGGGGGAGGCACAGATACGCAGTATTTT. It encodes CASSPRRGGGTDTQYF.

This clonotype was found a few times. The genes are TRBV11-3 and TRBJ2-5, with 10 bases fitting TRBD1. Trimming removed 5 bases from V and 3 bases from J; junction bases left unmatched: 6. This CDR3 contains 15 residues. The germline CDR1 and CDR2 sequences are SGHNT and YENEEA. The CDR3 sequence is CASSRSGTGEETQYF. In nucleotides, the CDR3 is TGTGCCAGCAGCCGCTCCGGGACAGGGGAAGAGACCCAGTACTTC. Filled out from reference TRBV11-3 and TRBJ2-5, the complete variable domain reads EAGVVQSPRYKIIEKKQPVAFWCNPISGHNTLYWYLQNLGQGPELLIRYENEEAVDDSQLPKDRFSAERLKGVDSTLKIQPAELGDSAVYLCASSRSGTGEETQYFGPGTRLLVL.

The V call is TRBV7-9, the J call TRBJ1-4; 8 nucleotides agree with TRBD1. V shed 5 bases, J shed 8 bases, and the junction held 7 bases outside the gene matches. Germline lookup yields CDR1 SEHNR and CDR2 FQNEAQ (reference sequence). This CDR3 comprises 14 residues. The CDR3 coding sequence is TGTGCCAGCAGCCCCCCGGGACAGGAAGAAAAACTGTTTTTT. Its protein product is CASSPPGQEEKLFF. Together with reference TRBV7-9 and TRBJ1-4, the CDR3 gives the full variable domain: DTGVSQNPRHKITKRGQNVTFRCDPISEHNRLYWYRQTLGQGPEFLTYFQNEAQLEKSRLLSDRFSAERPKGSFSTLEIQRTEQGDSAMYLCASSPPGQEEKLFFGSGTQLSVL.

This clonotype was found many times. Relative to the germline gene, one junction end is altered; a read error may explain this. The rearrangement uses TRBV29-1 and TRBJ1-2; tentative D call: TRBD1 (6 bases). This CDR3 contains 12 residues. Looked up from germline, CDR1 is SQVTM and CDR2 is ANQGSEA. CDR3 protein: CSVDRDMGSAPF. In DNA form, the CDR3 reads TGCAGCGTTGATCGGGACATGGGTTCTGCCCCCTTC.

The chain employs TRBV19 and TRBJ1-2; D unresolved. V lost 7 bases to trimming and J lost 6 bases, with 18 bases between them. CDR1 is LNHDA and CDR2 is SQIVND in the germline V gene (reference sequence). This CDR3 has 14 residues. CDR3 loop: CASKSLIYHHGYTF. CDR3 nucleotides: TGTGCCAGTAAATCCCTAATTTATCATCATGGCTACACCTTC.

Many counts were recorded for this clonotype. The rearrangement links TRBV5-1 to TRBJ2-5; D is possibly TRBD1 (5 bases). The germline V gene has CDR1 SGHRS and CDR2 YFSETQ. Trimming pared 3 bases from V and 3 bases from J, leaving 12 bases between. The CDR3 spans 14 residues. In nucleotides, the CDR3 is TGCGCCAGCAGCTCCTACAGGACCGAAGAGACCCAGTACTTC. Its translation is CASSSYRTEETQYF.

A few counts support this clonotype. The chain recombines TRBV7-9 with TRBJ2-3, with a weak D call TRBD1 (5 bases). Germline V gene sequence: CDR1 SEHNR, CDR2 FQNEAQ (reference sequence). Deletions cut 5 bases from V and 2 bases from J, with 8 bases between. The CDR3 has 13 amino acids. The CDR3 here is CASSLRDTDTQYF. Here the CDR3 DNA reads TGTGCCAGCAGCCTCAGGGACACAGATACGCAGTATTTT.

This clonotype was seen repeatedly, ten times or more. The chain combines TRBV20-1 with TRBJ1-4; maybe TRBD1 (6 bases). Germline CDR1 DFQATT, CDR2 SNEGSKA (reference sequence). The V end lost 5 bases, the J end lost 1 base, and 14 bases lay between the germline ends. The CDR3 length is 15 residues. The chain's CDR3 is CSASLLQGTNEKLFF. The CDR3 DNA reads TGCAGTGCTTCCCTATTACAGGGAACTAATGAAAAACTGTTTTTT.